This T cell receptor (beta chain) was captured in a study of control samples from healthy donors and cancer patients. Libraries were prepared by immunoSEQ multiplex PCR; TCRdb keeps only in-frame clonotypes and omits some of them. There are 230,000 or so clones in the sample; roughly 94% occur only once, and about 1.6% lies in the top ten. Trimming removed 2 bases at V and 0 bases at J, with 7 bases between. CDR1 is LGHDT and CDR2 is YNNKEL in the germline V gene (reference sequence). The CDR3 has 14 residues. The sequencing input was blood. The chain carries TRBV3-1 (or the pseudogene TRBV3-2) and TRBJ1-1; the D is unclear. The clonotype comes from a man in his fifties or sixties in good health. In DNA, the CDR3 is TGTGCCAGCAGCCAAACAGCTATGAACACTGAAGCTTTCTTT. Its translation: CASSQTAMNTEAFF.